The T cell receptor beta chain described here comes from a study of shared clonotypes between healthy human individuals. Background on the study: Every donor yielded three CD4 naive, three CD4 memory, two CD8 naive and one CD8 memory plate. Whole-study results and caveats: A handful of donors shared approximately 5% of their naive CD4 clonotypes. Shared clonotypes across all four donors exceeded non-shared ones in generation probability.

With respect to this clone: The antigen remains undetermined.

The naive CD8 subset, CD45RO-negative cells positively selected for CCR7, excluded terminally differentiated effector memory CD45RA+ cells. Execution of the assay was at deep level. The repertoire was sequenced with immunoSEQ multiplex PCR; TCRdb's copy has only in-frame clones and lacks some. The sample has nearly 600,000 clones; about 95% are singletons. Germline assignment: CDR1 MNHNY and CDR2 SVGAGI (reference sequence). The CDR3 extends over 14 amino acids. V was pared by 6 bases and J by 3 bases, with 12 bases between. The sample comprised naive CD8+ T cells sorted from blood. This sequence was found in a woman aged 25 to 39 in good health. This chain joins TRBV6-6 and TRBJ1-5; unclear D gene. Here the CDR3 DNA reads TGTGCCAGCAGCCAGGACGGACCCAATCAGCCCCAGCATTTT. Residues: CASSQDGPNQPQHF.